The 29 T cell receptor beta chains presented below share a single source sample, sequenced in a study of blood T cell repertoires in COVID-19. Clones were read by immunoSEQ multiplex PCR, and TCRdb kept only the in-frame ones, dropping some. The sample contains 50,000 to 65,000 clones, 74% of which appear only once. Sample: peripheral blood. These receptors were obtained from a woman of 80 years or more with acute or convalescent COVID-19.

The chain uses TRBV6-1 and TRBJ2-7; D gene uncertain. This CDR3 is built from 14 residues. With 2 bases removed from V and 7 bases from J, the gap between germline ends came to 15 bases. Germline V gene data show CDR1 as MNHNS and CDR2 as SASEGT. CDR3 sequence reads: CASSELNGPLEQYF. CDR3 nucleotides: TGTGCCAGCAGTGAACTGAATGGCCCTCTGGAGCAGTACTTC.

The chain is built from TRBV6-5 and TRBJ2-7, with 13 bases that match TRBD2. The J segment lost 5 bases and the V segment lost 2 bases, leaving 3 bases of the junction unmatched. The CDR3 is 15 residues long. Germline-derived CDR1 and CDR2 are MNHEY and SVGAGI. The CDR3 bases are TGTGCCAGCAGTTACGTGACTAGCGGGAGGAACGAGCAGTACTTC. Its protein is CASSYVTSGRNEQYF.

The J gene is TRBJ1-5, the V gene TRBV28, with TRBD1 identical over 7 bases. The CDR3 spans 15 residues. The germline gives CDR1 MDHEN, CDR2 SYDVKM. Germline trimming cut 6 bases from V and 7 bases from J; bases unmatched to any gene: 12. The CDR3, as DNA: TGTGCCAGCAGACCGACAGGGTCGGGTCTCCAGCCCCAGCATTTT. Its translation: CASRPTGSGLQPQHF.

This chain joins TRBV28 and TRBJ2-1; D perhaps matches TRBD1 (5 bases). CDR1 and CDR2 (germline): MDHEN, SYDVKM. The V gene lost 8 bases and the J gene lost 0 bases, with 11 bases spanning the gap. This CDR3 has 14 amino acids. The CDR3 region is CASRTGFSYNEQFF. Here the CDR3 DNA reads TGTGCCAGCCGTACAGGTTTCTCCTACAATGAGCAGTTCTTC.

This clone was seen more than once but under ten times. The J gene is TRBJ2-7, the V gene TRBV5-4; 8 bases match TRBD1. The junction had 5 bases not matched to a gene; V was cut back by 2 bases and J by 1 base. The CDR3 consists of 15 residues. Per the germline V gene, CDR1 is SGHNT and CDR2 is YYREEE (reference sequence). CDR3 sequence (DNA): TGTGCCAGCAGCTTAAGACAGGGGCCTTCCTACGAGCAGTACTTC. Amino acid sequence: CASSLRQGPSYEQYF.

The V and J genes are TRBV28 and TRBJ1-5, with D tentatively TRBD1 (5 bases). CDR3 size: 16 residues. Germline V CDR1 and CDR2: MDHEN, SYDVKM. With 8 bases removed from V and 4 bases from J, the gap between germline ends came to 21 bases. The CDR3 loop reads CASLTLEGYRNQPQHF. The CDR3 region has the DNA TGTGCCAGCCTTACCCTGGAGGGGTATCGAAATCAGCCCCAGCATTTT. Full variable domain (outside the CDR3, taken from reference TRBV28 and TRBJ1-5): DVKVTQSSRYLVKRTGEKVFLECVQDMDHENMFWYRQDPGLGLRLIYFSYDVKMKEKGDIPEGYSVSREKKERFSLILESASTNQTSMYLCASLTLEGYRNQPQHFGDGTRLSIL.

V gene TRBV19 combines with J gene TRBJ2-3, with 7 positions matching TRBD1. Germline trimming cut 7 bases from V and 0 bases from J; bases unmatched to any gene: 10. Germline V lookup: CDR1 LNHDA, CDR2 SQIVND (reference sequence). This CDR3 spans 16 amino acids. DNA of the CDR3: TGTGCCAGTACTGGGACAGCGAGCCCTAGCACAGATACGCAGTATTTT. It translates to CASTGTASPSTDTQYF.

This clone was picked up many times. The chain links TRBV19 to TRBJ1-5; 7 nucleotides line up with TRBD1. Per the germline V gene, CDR1 is LNHDA and CDR2 is SQIVND (reference sequence). The CDR3 covers 15 residues. Losses at the gene ends were 1 base for V and 6 bases for J; bases not matched to a gene: 6. The chain's CDR3 is CASSIGPGGFQPQHF. The CDR3 DNA reads TGTGCCAGTAGTATAGGGCCAGGGGGATTTCAGCCCCAGCATTTT. The full variable domain, in which reference TRBV19 and TRBJ1-5 provide the parts outside the CDR3, is DGGITQSPKYLFRKEGQNVTLSCEQNLNHDAMYWYRQDPGQGLRLIYYSQIVNDFQKGDIAEGYSVSREKKESFPLTVTSAQKNPTAFYLCASSIGPGGFQPQHFGDGTRLSIL.

Only a few counts were recorded for this clone. The rearrangement joins TRBV5-1 to TRBJ2-7; D possibly corresponds to TRBD1 (5 bases). CDR1 is SGHRS, CDR2 YFSETQ, per germline. V was clipped by 0 bases and J by 2 bases, with 9 bases between them. The CDR3 has 14 amino acids. The chain's CDR3 is CASSLVGATYEQYF. The CDR3 coding sequence is TGCGCCAGCAGCTTGGTTGGGGCAACCTACGAGCAGTACTTC.

CDR3 nucleotides: TGTGCCAGCAGCCAGGGGAGGGTCGGGGGGAATACGCAGTATTTT. Translation: CASSQGRVGGNTQYF. The rearrangement joins TRBV7-2 to TRBJ2-3, with TRBD2 as a possible D gene (7 bases). Trimming pared 5 bases from V and 7 bases from J, leaving 19 bases between. The CDR3 length is 15 residues. Germline V gene data show CDR1 as SGHTA and CDR2 as FQGNSA.

This chain joins TRBV5-1 and TRBJ2-3; 10 bases are a match to TRBD2. Germline trimming cut 0 bases from V and 2 bases from J; bases unmatched to any gene: 3. The CDR3 has 16 amino acids. In germline, CDR1 is SGHRS, CDR2 YFSETQ. The CDR3 reads CASSLGLAGVTDTQYF. Written as DNA, the CDR3 is TGCGCCAGCAGCTTGGGGCTAGCGGGAGTCACAGATACGCAGTATTTT.

This sequence joins TRBV7-9 and TRBJ2-7; D may be TRBD2 (5 bases). The CDR3 has 15 residues. V was pared by 1 base and J by 4 bases, with 14 bases between. Germline values: CDR1 SEHNR, CDR2 FQNEAQ (reference sequence). CDR3 loop: CASSLGQDLSYEQYF. The CDR3 nucleotides read TGTGCCAGCAGCTTAGGGCAGGACTTGTCTTACGAGCAGTACTTC.

The chain employs TRBV7-8 and TRBJ2-7; the D gene is possibly TRBD2 (5 bases). Trimming pared 0 bases from V and 6 bases from J, leaving 9 bases between. CDR3 size: 13 residues. The germline gives CDR1 SGHVS, CDR2 FQNEAQ. The CDR3 loop is CASSLAPGIEQYF. CDR3 bases: TGTGCCAGCAGCTTAGCACCGGGGATCGAGCAGTACTTC.

The chain uses TRBV7-3 and TRBJ2-7, with D tentatively TRBD2 (7 bases). Trimming stripped 2 bases from V and 2 bases from J, with 10 bases between. This CDR3 has 14 amino acids. In germline, CDR1 is SGHTA, CDR2 FQGTGA. The DNA for the CDR3 is TGTGCCAGCAGCTTAGGGGGGGCCCCCTACGAGCAGTACTTC. It codes for CASSLGGAPYEQYF.

The chain combines TRBV5-1 with TRBJ2-7; D is uncertain. The V end was cut by 0 bases, the J end by 4 bases, with 17 bases between. This CDR3 contains 16 residues. Germline V gene sequence: CDR1 SGHRS, CDR2 YFSETQ. DNA of the CDR3: TGCGCCAGCAGCTTGGGCGCCGAAATCATTCGGTACGAGCAGTACTTC. Its translation is CASSLGAEIIRYEQYF.

The rearrangement uses TRBV28 and TRBJ2-3; D gene uncertain. CDR1 and CDR2 from the germline V gene are MDHEN and SYDVKM. The CDR3 covers 11 residues. V was cut by 3 bases and J by 5 bases, with 3 bases left in between. CDR3 residues: CASSFLDTQYF. CDR3 sequence (DNA): TGTGCCAGCAGTTTCTTAGATACGCAGTATTTT.

This rearrangement joins TRBV6-5 to TRBJ1-1; D is undetermined. The CDR3 is made up of 13 amino acids. With 10 bases removed from V and 5 bases from J, the gap between germline ends came to 17 bases. Germline V gene lookup returns CDR1 MNHEY and CDR2 SVGAGI. The CDR3 is CATGLTGSTEAFF. In DNA form, the CDR3 reads TGTGCCACCGGATTGACGGGGAGTACTGAAGCTTTCTTT.

This CDR3 is CATGDRGRSTDTQYF. The CDR3 coding sequence is TGTGCCACGGGAGACAGGGGGCGAAGCACAGATACGCAGTATTTT. The V call is TRBV19, the J call TRBJ2-3, with 10 bases lining up with TRBD1. This CDR3 has 15 amino acids. Germline V lookup: CDR1 LNHDA, CDR2 SQIVND (reference sequence). V lost 10 bases and J lost 0; bases outside the gene matches: 7.

The genes are TRBV7-2 and TRBJ2-5, with D maybe TRBD2 (7 bases). The CDR3 contains 13 residues. Per the germline V gene, CDR1 is SGHTA and CDR2 is FQGNSA. The V end was cut by 5 bases, the J end by 5 bases, with 12 bases between. The CDR3 DNA follows: TGTGCCAGCAGCCCCGGGGGGCCGGAGACCCAGTACTTC. Its translation is CASSPGGPETQYF.

This clone has just one count. At the DNA level, this CDR3 is encoded by other sequences in the same sample as well. V is TRBV2 and J is TRBJ1-2, with TRBD1 matching over 11 bases. The CDR3 is 14 amino acids. Trimming took 6 bases from V and 4 from J; bases not matched to a gene: 4. Germline-derived CDR1 and CDR2 are SNHLY and FYNNEI. DNA for the CDR3: TGTGCCAGCAGACCCGGGACAGGGGGCTATGGCTACACCTTC. This translates into CASRPGTGGYGYTF.

The chain carries TRBV6-2 or TRBV6-3 and TRBJ2-7, with D possibly being TRBD2 (7 bases). Trimming stripped 4 bases from V and 5 bases from J, with 21 bases between. The CDR3 extends over 16 amino acids. Germline V gene sequence: CDR1 MNHEY, CDR2 SVGEGT. The CDR3 region has the DNA TGTGCCAGCAGTTCAAAAGCGGGACACTTGTATAACGAGCAGTACTTC. It codes for CASSSKAGHLYNEQYF.

The chain carries TRBV5-1 and TRBJ2-1; 14 positions agree with TRBD2. Germline V gene sequence: CDR1 SGHRS, CDR2 YFSETQ. V lost 4 bases to trimming and J lost 14 bases; unmatched junction nucleotides: 14. This CDR3 has 16 residues. The CDR3 bases are TGCGCCAGCAGCCCAGGCTCGGGACTAGCGGGAGTAAGGGAGTTCTTC. Protein sequence: CASSPGSGLAGVREFF.

The table lists this clone with many counts. This chain connects TRBV24-1 to TRBJ1-2; D remains ambiguous. V dropped 5 bases and J dropped 3 bases, with 9 bases sitting between them. The V gene's germline CDR1 is KGHDR and CDR2 SFDVKD. The CDR3 extends over 13 amino acids. DNA for the CDR3: TGTGCCACCAGTGCTGGCAGTTACTATGGCTACACCTTC. Translated: CATSAGSYYGYTF.

The chain recombines TRBV28 with TRBJ2-7, with a weak D call TRBD2 (6 bases). Between the trimmed V and J ends, which lost 2 bases and 3 bases, there was a span of 23 bases. From germline, CDR1 is MDHEN and CDR2 SYDVKM. The CDR3 extends over 18 amino acids. Written as DNA, the CDR3 is TGTGCCAGCAGTTTAGACAAGCGTCCCCTCAGACTAGACTACGAGCAGTACTTC. This sequence encodes CASSLDKRPLRLDYEQYF.

This clone appeared a few times. The chain carries TRBV7-2 and TRBJ1-6, with 7 bases lining up with TRBD1. The V gene's germline CDR1 is SGHTA and CDR2 FQGNSA. This CDR3 has 14 residues. Trimming at V came to 6 bases and at J to 9 bases, leaving 8 bases not matched to a gene. CDR3 DNA: TGTGCCAGCAGTCAGAGACAGGGAACTTCACCCCTCCACTTT. Encoded protein: CASSQRQGTSPLHF.

The sample holds one count of this clone. The chain joins TRBV6-2 or TRBV6-3 to TRBJ1-5; no reliable D call. Trimming pared 6 bases from V and 3 bases from J, leaving 12 bases between. The germline gives CDR1 MNHEY, CDR2 SVGEGT. The CDR3 has 14 residues. The DNA of the CDR3 is TGTGCCAGCAGCCCCTTGAGTTCCAATCAGCCCCAGCATTTT. Translated: CASSPLSSNQPQHF.

V gene TRBV3-1 (or the pseudogene TRBV3-2) combines with J gene TRBJ2-5; tentatively, D is TRBD1 (6 bases). The CDR3 length is 15 residues. Trimming cost V 1 base and J 1 base, with 10 bases left between them. CDR1 LGHDT and CDR2 YNNKEL come from the germline V gene (reference sequence). In DNA, the CDR3 is TGTGCCAGCAGCCAAGTGCAGGGGCGCCAAGAGACCCAGTACTTC. Translating it yields CASSQVQGRQETQYF.

The gene calls are TRBV4-1 and TRBJ2-7; the D gene is possibly TRBD2 (6 bases). The CDR3 extends over 16 amino acids. CDR1 and CDR2 from the germline V gene are MGHRA and YSYEKL. The V end lost 3 bases, the J end lost 5 bases, and 20 bases lay between the germline ends. The CDR3 sequence: CASSQARLGDIHEQYF. In DNA form, the CDR3 reads TGCGCCAGCAGCCAGGCAAGACTAGGAGATATCCACGAGCAGTACTTC.

The rearrangement uses TRBV3-1 (or the pseudogene TRBV3-2) and TRBJ2-1; 10 positions agree with TRBD2. Trimming took 1 base from V and 9 from J; bases not matched to a gene: 6. Germline loops: CDR1 LGHDT, CDR2 YNNKEL (reference sequence). The CDR3 consists of 15 residues. CDR3 residues: CASSQVSGREGEQFF. The CDR3 DNA follows: TGTGCCAGCAGCCAAGTAAGCGGGAGGGAGGGTGAGCAGTTCTTC.